Shown below are 21 T cell receptor beta chains from a single sample sequenced in a study of T cell clonality in common variable immunodeficiency. Study-wide results and limits: Reportedly, TCR beta sequences from common variable immunodeficiency showed fewer deletions and N-nucleotide insertions.

Using immunoSEQ multiplex PCR, the repertoire was profiled, and TCRdb retains in-frame clones only, with some absent. The sample contains about 2,200 clones, none of them singletons. These receptors' targets are unknown. Sequencing was carried out using peripheral blood mononuclear cells. These receptors all come from a human donor with common variable immunodeficiency.

This clone was picked up a small number of times. Incomplete CDR3 DNA: TGTGCCAGCTCACCAGAGAGGGCTACAGGCAATCAGCCC. Its protein product is CASSPERATGNQP. The CDR3 in full is CASSPERATGNQPQHF. The chain is built from TRBV18 and TRBJ1-5; unclear D gene. The CDR3 end falls 3 residues outside the read, so it is completed with the germline J gene. Germline lookup yields CDR1 KGHSH and CDR2 LQKENI. With 2 bases removed from V and 2 bases from J, the gap between germline ends came to 13 bases. The CDR3 loop spans 16 amino acids.

A note on this clone: The read is 3 residues too short to cover the CDR3 end, so that end is filled in from the germline J gene. The chain carries TRBV7-9 and TRBJ1-5; D call uncertain. CDR3 length: 14 amino acids. Germline V gives CDR1 SEHNR, CDR2 FQNEAQ (reference sequence). Deletions cut 0 bases from V and 5 bases from J, with 8 bases between. Partial CDR3 DNA: TGTGCCAGCAGCTTAGCAGGCAATGATCAGCCC. Protein sequence: CASSLAGNDQP. In full, the CDR3 reads CASSLAGNDQPQHF.

Details on this clone: The read ends 3 residues early relative to the CDR3; the germline J gene fills the gap. The V gene is TRBV2, the J gene TRBJ1-5; the match to TRBD1 covers 11 bases. The CDR3 consists of 15 residues. Germline trimming cut 6 bases from V and 6 bases from J; bases unmatched to any gene: 7. The germline V gene encodes CDR1 SNHLY and CDR2 FYNNEI. CDR3 DNA, as far as it was read: TGTGCCAGCAGAGCCGGGACAGGGGGTGGTCAGCCC. Translation gives CASRAGTGGGQP. The whole CDR3 is CASRAGTGGGQPQHF.

This clone has just a few counts. The sequence runs out 3 residues before the end of the CDR3; the remainder is reconstructed from the germline J gene. This chain links TRBV7-2 with TRBJ1-1, with a weak D call TRBD1 (5 bases). The CDR3 consists of 13 residues. Germline CDR1 SGHTA, CDR2 FQGNSA. The CDR3 spells CASSLILGGVAFF. The DNA read from the CDR3 is TGTGCCAGCAGCTTAATTCTCGGAGGGGTG.

This clone is classed as medium-sized (0.01 to 0.1%). The read ends 3 residues early relative to the CDR3; the germline J gene fills the gap. The chain uses TRBV28 and TRBJ2-3, with D tentatively TRBD1 (6 bases). The CDR3 consists of 13 residues. Trimming left V 5 bases short and J 6 bases short, with 12 bases between. The germline V gene encodes CDR1 MDHEN and CDR2 SYDVKM. CDR3 DNA, as far as it was read: TGTGCCAGCAGTAACAGGGATGGGGATACG. Encoded protein: CASSNRDGDT. The whole CDR3 region reads CASSNRDGDTQYF.

This clone was found a few times. The sequenced fragment ends 3 residues before the CDR3 boundary, so the rest is inferred from the germline J gene. The chain uses TRBV13 and TRBJ2-5; D is perhaps TRBD1 (6 bases). The CDR3 runs 14 residues. Germline V gene data show CDR1 as PRHDT and CDR2 as FYEKMQ (reference sequence). The germline V and J ends were trimmed by 3 bases and 5 bases, with 13 bases remaining between them. Incomplete CDR3 DNA: TGTGCCAGCAGCTTTAGGGGGAATGGGGAGACC. Translated: CASSFRGNGET. The whole CDR3 sequence is CASSFRGNGETQYF.

Note on this clone: The read terminates 3 residues before the CDR3 end, so the remaining end is supplied by the germline J gene. The rearrangement joins TRBV19 to TRBJ2-1; D gene unclear. The germline V gene has CDR1 LNHDA and CDR2 SQIVND (reference sequence). V was pared by 3 bases and J by 5 bases, with 14 bases between. There are 15 residues in the CDR3. The sequenced part of the CDR3 DNA is TGTGCCAGTAGTATTGTTCTGCTCCCTAACAATGAG. As protein: CASSIVLLPNNE. The entire CDR3 protein reads CASSIVLLPNNEQFF.

This clone was found a few times. The CDR3 end lies 3 residues beyond the end of the read and is filled in from the germline J gene. The chain couples TRBV7-2 to TRBJ2-7; D call uncertain. CDR3 length: 14 residues. V lost 6 bases, J lost 2 bases, and 14 bases lay in between. The germline gives CDR1 SGHTA, CDR2 FQGNSA. CDR3 sequence reads: CASRAWRPPYEQYF. Partial CDR3 DNA: TGTGCCAGCAGAGCGTGGAGACCGCCCTACGAG.

This clone was seen more than once but under ten times. The DNA ends 3 residues before the CDR3 does, and the rest of the CDR3 is filled in from the germline J gene. The chain employs TRBV18 and TRBJ2-5; tentative D call: TRBD1 (6 bases). The V end was cut by 2 bases, the J end by 4 bases, with 14 bases between. This CDR3 has 15 amino acids. From germline, CDR1 is KGHSH and CDR2 LQKENI. The sequenced part of the CDR3 DNA is TGTGCCAGCTCACCAGTCTTGGACAGAGGAGAGACC. Its protein is CASSPVLDRGET. The entire CDR3 sequence reads CASSPVLDRGETQYF. Full variable domain (outside the CDR3, taken from reference TRBV18 and TRBJ2-5): NAGVMQNPRHLVRRRGQEARLRCSPMKGHSHVYWYRQLPEEGLKFMVYLQKENIIDESGMPKERFSAEFPKEGPSILRIQQVVRGDSAAYFCASSPVLDRGETQYFGPGTRLLVL.

Details on this clone: The read finishes 3 residues shy of the CDR3 end, and the germline J gene is used to complete it. V is TRBV19 and J is TRBJ2-2; a weak D match, TRBD1 (6 bases). V shed 6 bases and J shed 5 bases, with 22 bases lying between them. Germline CDR1 is LNHDA and CDR2 is SQIVND (reference sequence). This CDR3 is built from 17 residues. The CDR3 sequence is CASSRNRESGRTGELFF. The part of the CDR3 DNA that was read is TGTGCCAGTAGCCGGAACAGGGAAAGTGGACGGACCGGGGAG. The entire variable domain, with the rest obtained from reference TRBV19 and TRBJ2-2, is as follows: DGGITQSPKYLFRKEGQNVTLSCEQNLNHDAMYWYRQDPGQGLRLIYYSQIVNDFQKGDIAEGYSVSREKKESFPLTVTSAQKNPTAFYLCASSRNRESGRTGELFFGEGSRLTVL.

This clone appeared a few times. The observed sequence ends 3 residues before the CDR3 terminus, with the missing tail filled in from the germline J gene. The chain links TRBV18 to TRBJ2-1; 10 bases match TRBD2. The CDR3 extends over 16 amino acids. The germline V gene encodes CDR1 KGHSH and CDR2 LQKENI. Germline trimming cut 3 bases from V and 1 base from J; bases unmatched to any gene: 3. CDR3 sequence reads: CASSPPAGGSYNEQFF. The covered CDR3 bases are TGTGCCAGCTCACCCCCAGCGGGAGGGTCCTACAATGAG.

By sample fraction, this clone is medium-sized. The read ends 3 residues before the CDR3 terminus; that terminus is restored from the germline J gene. The chain links TRBV7-2 to TRBJ2-2; 8 bases are shared with TRBD1. Trimming removed 5 bases from V and 6 bases from J; junction bases left unmatched: 8. The CDR3 is 15 residues long. The germline gives CDR1 SGHTA, CDR2 FQGNSA. CDR3 bases read: TGTGCCAGCAGCACCGACAGGGGAGAGGCCGGGGAG. This encodes CASSTDRGEAGE. The full CDR3 is CASSTDRGEAGELFF.

Sample share makes this clone medium-sized. The read stops 3 residues short of the end of the CDR3; the missing end is completed from the germline J gene. This sequence joins TRBV6-2 or TRBV6-3 and TRBJ2-7; 14 bases agree with TRBD2. Losses at the gene ends were 4 bases for V and 2 bases for J; bases not matched to a gene: 1. Germline V lookup: CDR1 MNHEY, CDR2 SVGEGT. The CDR3 totals 15 residues. The sequenced part of the CDR3 DNA is TGTGCCAGCAGTTCGACTAGCGGGGGGGCCTACGAG. It codes for CASSSTSGGAYE. The whole CDR3 sequence is CASSSTSGGAYEQYF.

Points on this clone: From the germline J gene comes the end of the CDR3, since the read stops 3 residues before it. The chain recombines TRBV18 with TRBJ2-1, with 10 nucleotides matching TRBD2. J was trimmed by 2 bases and V by 3 bases; bases with no gene match: 4. The CDR3 has 16 residues. Looked up from germline, CDR1 is KGHSH and CDR2 is LQKENI. The sequenced part of the CDR3 DNA is TGTGCCAGCTCACCTTATAGCGGGAGGACCTACAATGAG. Encoded protein: CASSPYSGRTYNE. The full CDR3 reads CASSPYSGRTYNEQFF.

The CDR3: CASSRTLTYEQYF. The part of the CDR3 DNA that was read is TGTGCCAGCAGCCGGACTCTGACCTACGAG. This rearrangement joins TRBV5-6 to TRBJ2-7; TRBD2 is a possible D gene (5 bases). Read coverage stops 3 residues before the CDR3 terminus; the germline J gene supplies the remainder. Germline V CDR1 and CDR2: SGHDT, YYEEEE. The CDR3 is made up of 13 amino acids. Trimming stripped 4 bases from V and 2 bases from J, with 10 bases between.

This clone was seen more than once but under ten times. Sequencing ends 3 residues short of the CDR3 end; the germline J gene provides the rest. The rearrangement joins TRBV6-2 or TRBV6-3 to TRBJ2-7; possible D gene TRBD2, 5 bases. Germline CDR1 reads MNHEY; CDR2 reads SVGEGT. The CDR3 is 14 amino acids. The V end was cut by 8 bases, the J end by 2 bases, with 16 bases between. The covered CDR3 bases are TGTGCCAGCCATTTGAGGGTTTTTCCCTACGAG. Translated, it gives CASHLRVFPYE. The full CDR3 is CASHLRVFPYEQYF.

A note on this clone: The read ends 3 residues shy of where the CDR3 ends; the end is completed using the germline J gene. The V and J genes are TRBV6-2 or TRBV6-3 and TRBJ2-3; 7 bases match TRBD2. V was clipped by 0 bases and J by 2 bases; unmatched bases: 5. Per germline, CDR1 MNHEY and CDR2 SVGEGT. This CDR3 region has 16 residues. CDR3 sequence: CASSYSLAAFTDTQYF. The sequenced CDR3 bases are TGTGCCAGCAGTTACTCTCTAGCGGCGTTCACAGATACG.

Points on this clone: The read terminates 3 residues before the CDR3 end, so the remaining end is supplied by the germline J gene. The chain joins TRBV20-1 to TRBJ1-5, with D possibly being TRBD1 (5 bases). The germline gives CDR1 DFQATT, CDR2 SNEGSKA (reference sequence). The CDR3 length is 13 residues. The V and J ends lost 2 bases and 3 bases respectively, with 8 bases between them. The DNA read from the CDR3 is TGCAGTGCTAGATCGACAGACAATCAGCCC. It is translated as CSARSTDNQP. The complete CDR3 protein is CSARSTDNQPQHF.

This clone has a handful of counts. Read data end 3 residues before the CDR3 end; the end is taken from the germline J gene. This chain connects TRBV7-3 to TRBJ1-2; tentatively, D is TRBD1 (6 bases). Germline V gene sequence: CDR1 SGHTA, CDR2 FQGTGA. Trimming took 0 bases from V and 4 from J, leaving 15 bases between them. CDR3 length: 16 residues. The CDR3 sequence is CASSLTPDSPIYGYTF. The sequenced part of the CDR3 DNA is TGTGCCAGCAGCTTAACACCGGACAGTCCGATCTATGGC.

This clone occurred a few times. The read terminates 3 residues ahead of where the CDR3 ends, so the germline J gene completes it. The chain links TRBV7-8 to TRBJ2-7; the D gene is possibly TRBD2 (5 bases). Deletions cut 1 base from V and 1 base from J, with 14 bases between. The length of the CDR3 is 16 residues. Germline assignment: CDR1 SGHVS and CDR2 FQNEAQ. The DNA read from the CDR3 is TGTGCCAGCAGCTTAGGATGGACTCGCCTTTCCTACGAG. Protein: CASSLGWTRLSYE. The whole CDR3 reads CASSLGWTRLSYEQYF.

Notes on this clone: The read comes to an end 3 residues before the CDR3 does, leaving the germline J gene to fill in the end. The chain uses TRBV27 and TRBJ2-5, with no clear D. The CDR3 loop spans 13 amino acids. The germline V gene has CDR1 MNHEY and CDR2 SMNVEV (reference sequence). The V end was cut by 3 bases, the J end by 4 bases, with 9 bases between. CDR3 DNA, as far as it was read: TGTGCCAGCAGTTTGTTTGGGCGAGAGACC. Amino acids: CASSLFGRET. The full CDR3 sequence reads CASSLFGRETQYF.